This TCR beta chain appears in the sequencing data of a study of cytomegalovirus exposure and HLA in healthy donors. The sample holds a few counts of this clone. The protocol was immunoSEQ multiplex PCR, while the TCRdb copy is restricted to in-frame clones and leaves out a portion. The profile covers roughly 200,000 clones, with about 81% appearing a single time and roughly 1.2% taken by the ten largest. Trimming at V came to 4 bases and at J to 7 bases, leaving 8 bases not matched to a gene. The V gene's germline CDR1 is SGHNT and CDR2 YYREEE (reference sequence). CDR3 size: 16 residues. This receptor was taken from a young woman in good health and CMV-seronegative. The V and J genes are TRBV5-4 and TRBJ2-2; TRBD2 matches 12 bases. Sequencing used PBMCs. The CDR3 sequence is CASSQGLAGSHGELFF. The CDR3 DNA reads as TGTGCCAGCAGCCAGGGACTAGCGGGCTCTCACGGGGAGCTGTTTTTT.